This T cell receptor beta chain comes out of a study of blood T cell repertoires in COVID-19 (dated by TCRdb to about 2020). With respect to the entire study: Samples from collaborators originated in the United States, Italy and Spain and spanned both the acute and convalescent phases of COVID-19. The prospective study material was composed of cDNA or gDNA derived from T cells, B-cell-depleted T cells, or PBMCs. Subjects who had been exposed to COVID-19, were actively infected with it, or had recovered from it provided the deeply sampled blood TCRbeta repertoires that made up the dataset. A freely available public database, intended as a resource for researchers studying the immune response to SARS-CoV-2, is where the repertoires were released. The samples were drawn from two sources: the first 160 participants of the ongoing ImmuneRACE study, and 1,254 subjects contributed by 6 global collaborators. The sample metadata nearly always contained a de-identified subject ID, COVID-19 status, age in years and sex. Where available, HLA class I and class II types were taken from metadata supplied by the sample provider and were not determined by assay-based typing. General findings and caveats noted by the study authors: The quantity of clinical and demographic metadata differed by source and by participant and was supplied without curation.

Worth noting for this clone: What antigen it recognizes has not been identified. Base-call qualities are not available, and no considerably larger clone is one nucleotide away.

TCRbeta CDR3 regions were amplified from genomic DNA by means of the immunoSEQ Assay, a bias-controlled multiplex PCR. The study's processing was this. The number of nucleated cells in each sample was estimated from the amplification of reference gene primers within the assay. To quantify the absolute abundance of each unique TCRbeta CDR3 rearrangement, sequence reads were collapsed and filtered. For each sample, productive Simpson clonality was calculated by taking the square root of Simpson's diversity index across productive rearrangements. TCRdb provides this immuneACCESS table in a form limited to in-frame rearrangements. Some clones are lacking; in checked studies, under half of them reflect an unresolved V gene, and why the rest are absent is not known. V, J and clone size are those of that table, while D and trimming were read from the DNA. In all, the sample holds approximately 670,000 clones, and more than 80% of those were seen once. The ten largest clonotypes hold roughly 0.25% of the sample.

Collaborating institutions collected whole blood in K2EDTA tubes following their own protocols. Collaborator samples were shipped for TCRbeta analysis as frozen whole blood, isolated PBMCs, or DNA extracted from either sample type. The germline V gene gives CDR1 as SNHLY and CDR2 as FYNNEI. Including the terminal cysteine and phenylalanine, the CDR3 comprises 15 residues. The read is trimmed to its CDR3 DNA, 45 bases read in frame from base 1. At the junction V is shortened by 6 bases and J by 2 bases; bases outside the gene matches: 5. The source is a woman in her late teens or twenties with acute or convalescent COVID-19. The sequenced sample was peripheral blood. The rearranged segments are TRBV2 and TRBJ2-7; 12 nucleotides in the junction match TRBD2. The CDR3 has the sequence CASRGRTSGAYEQYF. The DNA reads TGTGCCAGCAGAGGGCGGACTAGCGGGGCCTACGAGCAGTACTTC.